This TCR beta chain was captured by sequencing in a study of T cell changes during pregnancy in multiple sclerosis. The data were produced by immunoSEQ multiplex PCR, yet TCRdb's version contains in-frame clones alone and is incomplete. The table shows 30,000 to 45,000 clones, with nearly 95% occurring only once. This specimen consisted of CD4+ T cells from peripheral blood mononuclear cells, obtained after pregnancy. This receptor was taken from a female donor in good health, enrolled as a control in a pregnancy study.

The CDR3 nucleotides are TGCGCCAGCAGCCAAGGCCAGAGCGTCTCTGGGGCCAACGTCCTGACTTTC. Translating it yields CASSQGQSVSGANVLTF. The chain recombines TRBV4-1 with TRBJ2-6; D remains unclear. V shed 1 base and J shed 0 bases, with 10 bases lying between them. In germline, CDR1 is MGHRA, CDR2 YSYEKL. This CDR3 spans 17 amino acids.